The clone carrying this TCR beta chain was observed at least ten times. Its antigen is still unknown. This sample is drawn from a study of CD8 T cells in ankylosing spondylitis. 5'-RACE, quantitative and with molecular barcodes, yielded the TCR beta libraries. From the 5' RACE reads, TCRdb called clonotypes with MiXCR, one entry per CDR3 protein. The repertoire includes around 180,000 distinct CDR3 sequences, around a sixth of them detected once, and 4.3% sits in the top ten. Study results and caveats: Prior work had noted some motif variants in reactive arthritis blood and synovial fluid. The study looked at matched synovial fluid samples from ankylosing spondylitis patients. Disease-linked clones were reported to be significantly enriched there. CD8+ disease-linked clones were present at relatively low frequencies in blood.

Trimming left V 10 bases short and J 2 bases short, with 12 bases between. CDR1 is ENHRY and CDR2 is SYGVKD in the germline V gene. The CDR3 is 13 residues long. The source of this sequence is a male donor under 35 with ankylosing spondylitis or in good health (not recorded which). Input material: blood, either unsorted or a sorted T cell fraction (not recorded which). The rearrangement joins TRBV10-3 to TRBJ1-3; D might be TRBD1 (5 bases). The CDR3 DNA sequence: TGTGCCAGCAGGGAATATGCTGGAAACACCATATATTTT. Translating it yields CASREYAGNTIYF.